One sample yielded the 28 T cell receptor beta chains listed below, sequenced in a study of cytomegalovirus exposure and HLA in healthy donors. The study ran its PCR with 60 Vbeta and 13 Jbeta primers. Measured with immunoSEQ multiplex PCR; TCRdb has only the in-frame clones, and not every one. The sample lists some 120,000 clones; roughly four fifths were seen once. The sequenced material came from PBMCs. The source of these receptors is a woman between 40 and 50 years old in good health and CMV-seropositive.

This chain links TRBV5-4 with TRBJ2-3, with TRBD1 matching 7 bases. CDR3 size: 14 residues. Per germline, CDR1 SGHNT and CDR2 YYREEE (reference sequence). The V segment lost 4 bases and the J segment 0 bases; nucleotides outside the gene matches: 2. CDR3 protein: CASSRDSSTDTQYF. The CDR3 nucleotides read TGTGCCAGCAGCCGGGACAGCAGCACAGATACGCAGTATTTT.

This clone was observed a few times. Within the sample, other DNA sequences also encode this same CDR3. The rearrangement uses TRBV9 and TRBJ1-1; a weak D match, TRBD1 (5 bases). This CDR3 spans 14 amino acids. Trimming cost V 2 bases and J 3 bases, with 11 bases left between them. CDR1 SGDLS and CDR2 YYNGEE come from the germline V gene. The CDR3 is CASSVGGVDTEAFF. CDR3 nucleotides: TGTGCCAGCAGCGTCGGAGGGGTGGACACTGAAGCTTTCTTT.

This rearrangement joins TRBV18 to TRBJ2-7; 7 bases agree with TRBD1. Germline V gene data show CDR1 as KGHSH and CDR2 as LQKENI. The CDR3 covers 16 residues. The trim removed 4 bases at V and 4 bases at J, leaving 13 bases unmatched. DNA of the CDR3: TGTGCCAGCTCACAGAATGATCCGGGACAGACTTACGAGCAGTACTTC. It is translated as CASSQNDPGQTYEQYF.

This clone was counted a single time. J is TRBJ1-1 and V is TRBV7-2; D possibly corresponds to TRBD1 (5 bases). Germline lookup yields CDR1 SGHTA and CDR2 FQGNSA. The length of the CDR3 is 15 residues. The germline V and J ends were trimmed by 5 bases and 6 bases, with 19 bases remaining between them. The CDR3 coding sequence is TGTGCCAGCAGCCCCCGGGACGCCGGGGGGTCTGAAGCTTTCTTT. Translating it yields CASSPRDAGGSEAFF. Filled out from reference TRBV7-2 and TRBJ1-1, the complete variable domain reads GAGVSQSPSNKVTEKGKDVELRCDPISGHTALYWYRQSLGQGLEFLIYFQGNSAPDKSGLPSDRFSAERTGGSVSTLTIQRTQQEDSAVYLCASSPRDAGGSEAFFGQGTRLTVV.

CDR3 sequence reads: CASRDSYEQYF. The CDR3 DNA sequence: TGTGCCAGCCGAGACTCCTACGAGCAGTACTTC. This chain connects TRBV27 to TRBJ2-7, with D unresolved. The germline V gene has CDR1 MNHEY and CDR2 SMNVEV (reference sequence). This CDR3 spans 11 amino acids. The ends were cut back, 8 bases at V and 0 bases at J, with 5 bases in the middle.

V gene TRBV5-1 combines with J gene TRBJ2-7; 7 nucleotides line up with TRBD1. This CDR3 comprises 16 residues. Germline V gene data show CDR1 as SGHRS and CDR2 as YFSETQ. V shed 2 bases and J 0 bases; nucleotides not matched to a gene: 8. The CDR3 region is CASSFPSRDSSYEQYF. In nucleotides, the CDR3 is TGCGCCAGCAGCTTCCCATCTAGGGACAGCTCCTACGAGCAGTACTTC.

The chain recombines TRBV30 with TRBJ2-7; 12 bases map to TRBD2. J gave up 7 bases and V 1 base, and 11 bases lay outside the gene matches. CDR3 size: 16 residues. The V gene's germline CDR1 is GTSNPN and CDR2 SVGIG (reference sequence). CDR3 in amino acids: CAWSGASGRASGEQYF. The DNA for the CDR3 is TGTGCCTGGAGTGGAGCTAGCGGGAGGGCCTCGGGGGAGCAGTACTTC. The complete variable domain, with remaining parts taken from reference TRBV30 and TRBJ2-7, reads SQTIHQWPATLVQPVGSPLSLECTVEGTSNPNLYWYRQAAGRGLQLLFYSVGIGQISSEVPQNLSASRPQDRQFILSSKKLLLSDSGFYLCAWSGASGRASGEQYFGPGTRLTVT.

The chain employs TRBV5-4 and TRBJ2-4, with 10 bases identical to TRBD2. Trimming took 0 bases from V and 2 from J; bases not matched to a gene: 5. CDR1 and CDR2 (germline): SGHNT, YYREEE (reference sequence). The CDR3 consists of 17 residues. The CDR3 region is CASSLGSSGSSKNIQYF. CDR3 sequence (DNA): TGTGCCAGCAGCTTGGGGTCTAGCGGGAGTTCCAAAAACATTCAGTACTTC.

The chain joins TRBV29-1 to TRBJ1-1; the D is unclear. CDR3 length: 10 amino acids. Germline values: CDR1 SQVTM, CDR2 ANQGSEA. Trimming left V 3 bases short and J 6 bases short, with 5 bases between. This chain's CDR3 is CSVDFPEAFF. For the CDR3, the DNA is TGCAGCGTTGACTTCCCTGAAGCTTTCTTT.

V usage is TRBV4-1 and J usage is TRBJ2-7, with TRBD2 as a possible D gene (6 bases). The germline V gene has CDR1 MGHRA and CDR2 YSYEKL. There are 14 residues in the CDR3. V was shortened by 4 bases and J by 7 bases, with 17 bases between the two germline ends. CDR3 amino acids: CASSLKGGGGEQYF. The CDR3 region has the DNA TGCGCCAGCAGCCTGAAAGGCGGAGGAGGGGAGCAGTACTTC.

The rearrangement joins TRBV6-5 to TRBJ2-5, with TRBD1 matching 7 bases. The CDR3 length is 13 residues. Germline-derived CDR1 and CDR2 are MNHEY and SVGAGI. The V segment lost 7 bases and the J segment 2 bases; nucleotides outside the gene matches: 4. The CDR3 loop reads CASIPDRQETQYF. The DNA for the CDR3 is TGTGCCAGCATCCCGGACAGGCAAGAGACCCAGTACTTC.

The chain carries TRBV5-1 and TRBJ2-2; 16 bases line up with TRBD2. CDR1 is SGHRS and CDR2 is YFSETQ in the germline V gene. Germline trimming cut 4 bases from V and 6 bases from J; bases unmatched to any gene: 12. This CDR3 region has 19 residues. Written as DNA, the CDR3 is TGCGCCAGCAGCACGGGACTAGCGGGGGGGCCGAAACTCTCCGGGGAGCTGTTTTTT. Its translation is CASSTGLAGGPKLSGELFF.

This clone has only a few counts. The V call is TRBV2, the J call TRBJ1-4; D uncertain. The CDR3 has 15 amino acids. The ends were cut back, 6 bases at V and 2 bases at J, with 13 bases in the middle. The germline gives CDR1 SNHLY, CDR2 FYNNEI. CDR3: CASRGGRTTNEKLFF. In DNA, the CDR3 is TGTGCCAGCAGGGGAGGGAGGACTACTAATGAAAAACTGTTTTTT.

The chain joins TRBV21-1 to TRBJ1-5; TRBD1 is the table's D call, not checked against the DNA. TRBV21-1 counts as a pseudogene. The CDR3 runs 15 residues. CDR3 sequence: CASSNNRVLNQPQHF. Here the CDR3 DNA reads TGTGCCAGCAGCAATAACAGGGTTTTAAATCAGCCCCAGCATTTT.

The chain has TRBV15 and TRBJ2-1, with 7 bases fitting TRBD1. The V segment lost 0 bases and the J segment 7 bases; nucleotides outside the gene matches: 12. The CDR3 runs 17 residues. Germline-derived CDR1 and CDR2 are LNHNV and YYDKDF (reference sequence). The chain's CDR3 is CATSRESGRTGLNEQFF. The CDR3 bases are TGTGCCACCAGCAGAGAATCCGGCCGGACAGGATTAAATGAGCAGTTCTTC.

The V gene is TRBV10-2, the J gene TRBJ1-2, with a weak D call TRBD1 (6 bases). The V end was cut by 8 bases, the J end by 7 bases, with 17 bases between. The CDR3 spans 13 residues. Germline V gene lookup returns CDR1 WSHSY and CDR2 SAAADI. The CDR3 is CASLRGDTGGYTF. The DNA of the CDR3 is TGCGCCAGCCTACGGGGGGACACGGGTGGCTACACCTTC.

This chain's CDR3 is CASSRWDSSYEQYF. DNA of the CDR3: TGTGCCAGCAGTCGATGGGACAGCTCCTACGAGCAGTACTTC. The rearrangement joins TRBV6-6 to TRBJ2-7, with 7 bases identical to TRBD1. This CDR3 is built from 14 residues. Germline V gene data show CDR1 as MNHNY and CDR2 as SVGAGI (reference sequence). V trimming: 5 bases; J trimming: 0 bases; junction bases outside the gene matches: 4.

The chain has TRBV6-1 and TRBJ2-2; the D is unclear. The CDR3 spans 15 residues. CDR1 and CDR2 (germline): MNHNS, SASEGT. The V and J ends lost 4 bases and 6 bases respectively, with 15 bases between them. In nucleotides, the CDR3 is TGTGCCAGCAGTGTTCTCGACTCGAGCCCCGGGGAGCTGTTTTTT. Translated: CASSVLDSSPGELFF.

The rearrangement uses TRBV6-5 and TRBJ1-2; perhaps TRBD1 as D (6 bases). The CDR3 is 13 residues long. V was shortened by 7 bases and J by 4 bases, with 13 bases between the two germline ends. Germline V gene sequence: CDR1 MNHEY, CDR2 SVGAGI. This CDR3 reads CASMTGEPYGYTF. The CDR3 nucleotides read TGTGCCAGCATGACAGGAGAACCCTATGGCTACACCTTC.

V usage is TRBV25-1 and J usage is TRBJ2-7; D is uncertain. From germline, CDR1 is MGHDK and CDR2 SYGVNS. The V gene lost 7 bases and the J gene lost 2 bases, with 15 bases spanning the gap. The CDR3 loop spans 14 amino acids. The CDR3 spells CASTPPGHPYEQYF. CDR3 nucleotides: TGTGCCAGCACCCCCCCAGGCCATCCCTACGAGCAGTACTTC.

The chain links TRBV19 to TRBJ1-2; D may be TRBD1 (5 bases). Germline values: CDR1 LNHDA, CDR2 SQIVND (reference sequence). V dropped 7 bases and J dropped 5 bases, with 11 bases sitting between them. The length of the CDR3 is 12 residues. CDR3 sequence: CASTRTPYGYTF. As DNA, the CDR3 is TGTGCCAGTACACGGACACCTTATGGCTACACCTTC.

The V gene is TRBV9, the J gene TRBJ2-7; weak D call: TRBD1 (5 bases). Per germline, CDR1 SGDLS and CDR2 YYNGEE. Trimming took off 0 bases at V and 3 bases at J, with 16 bases between the two ends. CDR3 size: 16 residues. The CDR3 DNA follows: TGTGCCAGCAGCGTAGAGGGTCATCAGGGTGGCTACGAGCAGTACTTC. Translation: CASSVEGHQGGYEQYF.

This chain joins TRBV6-5 and TRBJ2-1, with 8 bases identical to TRBD1. Germline CDR1 MNHEY, CDR2 SVGAGI. Losses at the gene ends were 10 bases for V and 8 bases for J; bases not matched to a gene: 7. The CDR3 is 12 amino acids. The CDR3 coding sequence is TGTGCCATCAAGGACAGGGTGGATGAGCAGTTCTTC. It is translated as CAIKDRVDEQFF.

This chain connects TRBV28 to TRBJ2-5; D is undetermined. V was clipped by 6 bases and J by 5 bases, with 7 bases between them. CDR3 length: 11 amino acids. The germline V gene has CDR1 MDHEN and CDR2 SYDVKM. The CDR3 region has the DNA TGTGCCAGCAGCCCCAGGGAGACCCAGTACTTC. Translation gives CASSPRETQYF.

The chain recombines TRBV7-9 with TRBJ1-6; TRBD1 matches 9 bases. Germline V gene data show CDR1 as SEHNR and CDR2 as FQNEAQ (reference sequence). J gave up 8 bases and V 3 bases, and 8 bases lay outside the gene matches. The CDR3 length is 16 residues. The CDR3 sequence is CASSFSAGTGYSPLHF. The CDR3 DNA is TGTGCCAGCAGCTTTTCTGCCGGGACAGGGTATTCACCCCTCCACTTT.

CDR3 amino acids: CATSRRHRDRGRGEQYF. CDR3 in DNA: TGTGCCACCAGCAGGCGACACCGGGACAGGGGGCGCGGTGAGCAGTACTTC. The V call is TRBV15, the J call TRBJ2-7; 12 nucleotides align to TRBD1. This CDR3 has 17 residues. V gave up 3 bases and J gave up 7 bases; unmatched junction bases: 13. In germline, CDR1 is LNHNV, CDR2 YYDKDF (reference sequence).

The V and J genes are TRBV14 and TRBJ1-1; 7 nucleotides agree with TRBD1. J gave up 4 bases and V 7 bases, and 18 bases lay outside the gene matches. Germline V gene lookup returns CDR1 SGHDN and CDR2 FVKESK. CDR3 length equals 17 residues. This CDR3 is CASTDAGTALGGTEAFF. The CDR3 coding sequence is TGTGCCAGCACCGACGCCGGGACAGCCCTTGGAGGCACTGAAGCTTTCTTT.

This clone was observed once. The chain couples TRBV9 to TRBJ1-4; D is perhaps TRBD1 (6 bases). The CDR3 runs 18 residues. The V end was cut by 8 bases, the J end by 1 base, with 24 bases between. The germline V gene has CDR1 SGDLS and CDR2 YYNGEE. The CDR3 sequence: CASTGYGGAFETNEKLFF. The CDR3 DNA follows: TGTGCCAGTACGGGGTACGGGGGGGCGTTTGAAACTAATGAAAAACTGTTTTTT.